The 29 T cell receptor beta chains in this list originate from one sample, sequenced in a study of T-cell memory formation after mild COVID-19. TCRdb recomputed calls from the 5' RACE reads with MiXCR, one row per CDR3 protein. Found here are fewer than 650,000 distinct CDR3 sequences, 20% to 25% of them singletons; the top ten hold roughly 8.3%. The sequencing input was PBMCs or a T cell subset sorted from them (not recorded which). The receptors shown here come from an adult woman who had mild COVID-19 (a few samples of this study predate the infection). Cell type and time point are not known.

This clonotype has a handful of counts. The genes are TRBV10-3 and TRBJ1-2; weak D call: TRBD1 (5 bases). CDR3 length: 15 residues. V lost 5 bases to trimming and J lost 8 bases, with 21 bases between them. The germline V gene has CDR1 ENHRY and CDR2 SYGVKD. The CDR3 sequence: CAISLGGGGPEGYTF. The CDR3 bases are TGTGCCATCAGTCTGGGGGGAGGTGGCCCGGAGGGCTACACCTTC.

This clonotype was seen only a few times. V is TRBV10-3 and J is TRBJ2-3; D is ambiguous. Trimming stripped 11 bases from V and 0 bases from J, with 9 bases between. CDR1 is ENHRY, CDR2 SYGVKD, per germline. This CDR3 has 12 amino acids. The CDR3 nucleotides read TGTGCCGCCACGAGTAGCACAGATACGCAGTATTTT. It specifies CAATSSTDTQYF.

This clonotype appeared a few times. This chain uses TRBV5-1 with TRBJ2-3, with D perhaps TRBD2 (6 bases). V dropped 5 bases and J dropped 2 bases, with 15 bases sitting between them. The CDR3 has 15 residues. Looked up from germline, CDR1 is SGHRS and CDR2 is YFSETQ. CDR3 amino acids: CASRPPGLHTDTQYF. DNA of the CDR3: TGCGCCAGCAGGCCGCCGGGACTGCACACAGATACGCAGTATTTT. Full variable domain (missing parts from reference TRBV5-1 and TRBJ2-3): KAGVTQTPRYLIKTRGQQVTLSCSPISGHRSVSWYQQTPGQGLQFLFEYFSETQRNKGNFPGRFSGRQFSNSRSEMNVSTLELGDSALYLCASRPPGLHTDTQYFGPGTRLTVL.

The chain has TRBV5-1 and TRBJ2-2, with D unresolved. Trimming took off 7 bases at V and 4 bases at J, with 5 bases between the two ends. From germline, CDR1 is SGHRS and CDR2 YFSETQ. The CDR3 is made up of 11 amino acids. The CDR3 nucleotides read TGCGCCAGCCAAACCACCGGGGAGCTGTTTTTT. This sequence encodes CASQTTGELFF.

The chain couples TRBV4-1 to TRBJ1-1; 7 bases fit TRBD1. The germline V gene encodes CDR1 MGHRA and CDR2 YSYEKL. The CDR3 is 16 residues long. Losses at the gene ends were 2 bases for V and 6 bases for J; bases not matched to a gene: 12. CDR3: CASSQTTGQRDSEAFF. DNA of the CDR3: TGCGCCAGCAGCCAAACTACGGGACAGAGAGATTCTGAAGCTTTCTTT.

The rearrangement uses TRBV4-1 and TRBJ2-2, with D perhaps matching TRBD1 (6 bases). V was pared by 2 bases and J by 1 base, with 11 bases between. The CDR3 spans 16 residues. CDR1 and CDR2 (germline): MGHRA, YSYEKL. The CDR3 DNA is TGCGCCAGCAGCCAATACAGGGTAGGGAACACCGGGGAGCTGTTTTTT. It specifies CASSQYRVGNTGELFF.

For the CDR3, the DNA is TGTGCCAGCAGCTTATCACGGGTACTAGCGGGGAGAACCGGGGAGCTGTTTTTT. It yields the protein CASSLSRVLAGRTGELFF. The chain combines TRBV7-2 with TRBJ2-2; 10 nucleotides align to TRBD2. The CDR3 length is 18 residues. CDR1 and CDR2 from the germline V gene are SGHTA and FQGNSA. V shed 2 bases and J 5 bases; nucleotides not matched to a gene: 11.

The J gene is TRBJ1-1, the V gene TRBV7-2; D is unresolved. The germline V gene encodes CDR1 SGHTA and CDR2 FQGNSA. The CDR3 has 12 residues. V shed 5 bases and J shed 3 bases, with 7 bases lying between them. The CDR3 nucleotides read TGTGCCAGCAGCGGGAGGTACACTGAAGCTTTCTTT. This codes for CASSGRYTEAFF.

This clonotype has just a few counts. The V and J genes are TRBV20-1 and TRBJ2-3; either TRBD1 or TRBD2 may fit D (5 bases each). V shed 1 base and J shed 2 bases, with 13 bases lying between them. Germline CDR1 reads DFQATT; CDR2 reads SNEGSKA (reference sequence). This CDR3 is 15 amino acids long. Written as DNA, the CDR3 is TGCAGTGCTAGAGTGGGACGGAGGAACACAGATACGCAGTATTTT. This codes for CSARVGRRNTDTQYF.

As to this clonotype: With a much larger clone just one base away, this may be a read error. The gene calls are TRBV25-1 and TRBJ2-7, with D hard to call. Per germline, CDR1 MGHDK and CDR2 SYGVNS. The length of the CDR3 is 11 residues. V was shortened by 3 bases and J by 3 bases, with 3 bases between the two germline ends. In DNA form, the CDR3 reads TGTGCCAGCAGTGACTTCTACGAGCAGTACTTC. As protein: CASSDFYEQYF.

V usage is TRBV20-1 and J usage is TRBJ2-3, with 9 bases lining up with TRBD2. Germline loops: CDR1 DFQATT, CDR2 SNEGSKA (reference sequence). V shed 4 bases, J shed 1 base, and the junction held 6 bases outside the gene matches. The CDR3 consists of 15 residues. The CDR3 DNA sequence: TGCAGTGCTACACCCCTAGCGGGGCGCACAGATACGCAGTATTTT. Amino acids: CSATPLAGRTDTQYF.

This clonotype was detected only a few times. This rearrangement joins TRBV4-3 to TRBJ2-5; 10 bases are shared with TRBD2. There are 15 residues in the CDR3. Germline-derived CDR1 and CDR2 are LGHNA and YSLEER. With V trimmed by 3 bases and J by 2 bases, 3 bases remained unmatched. This chain's CDR3 is CASSHGTSEQETQYF. The CDR3 nucleotides are TGCGCCAGCAGCCACGGGACTAGCGAACAAGAGACCCAGTACTTC.

This clonotype has just a few counts. The rearrangement uses TRBV6-5 and TRBJ2-2, with 7 nucleotides matching TRBD1. This CDR3 region has 15 residues. With V trimmed by 5 bases and J by 5 bases, 8 bases remained unmatched. Germline assignment: CDR1 MNHEY and CDR2 SVGAGI. The CDR3 protein is CASSQPSRGTGELFF. In nucleotides, the CDR3 is TGTGCCAGCAGTCAACCCTCCAGGGGGACCGGGGAGCTGTTTTTT.

V usage is TRBV12-3 or TRBV12-4 and J usage is TRBJ1-5; the D is unclear. Trimming took 6 bases from V and 4 from J, leaving 19 bases between them. The CDR3 sequence is 16 residues long. In DNA form, the CDR3 reads TGTGCCAGCAGATCTAACTCAGGTCGTAGGAATCAGCCCCAGCATTTT. Encoded protein: CASRSNSGRRNQPQHF.

In its sample, this clonotype was seen many times. The rearrangement joins TRBV5-6 to TRBJ1-2; 8 bases are shared with TRBD1. The CDR3 has 15 amino acids. Trimming cost V 3 bases and J 2 bases; bases outside gene matches: 6. Germline CDR1 SGHDT, CDR2 YYEEEE. The DNA of the CDR3 is TGTGCCAGCAGCTGGCTGGACAGGGACAACTATGGCTACACCTTC. It is translated as CASSWLDRDNYGYTF.

V is TRBV7-9 and J is TRBJ2-2; tentative D call: TRBD2 (5 bases). The CDR3 extends over 15 amino acids. Germline loops: CDR1 SEHNR, CDR2 FQNEAQ (reference sequence). Trimming took off 5 bases at V and 5 bases at J, with 15 bases between the two ends. CDR3 loop: CASSLAPPGTGELFF. CDR3 sequence (DNA): TGTGCCAGCAGCCTCGCCCCCCCGGGGACCGGGGAGCTGTTTTTT.

V is TRBV20-1 and J is TRBJ2-3, with 7 bases aligning to TRBD1. Germline CDR1 reads DFQATT; CDR2 reads SNEGSKA (reference sequence). The CDR3 covers 15 residues. Trimming took 6 bases from V and 1 from J; bases not matched to a gene: 10. CDR3 region: CSALLDRAGTDTQYF. CDR3 nucleotides: TGCAGTGCCCTGCTCGACAGGGCCGGCACAGATACGCAGTATTTT.

The CDR3 DNA is TGTGCCAGCAGACTAGGGAGGGGCTTGGACACTGAAGCTTTCTTT. As protein: CASRLGRGLDTEAFF. The V and J genes are TRBV6-1 and TRBJ1-1, with D tentatively TRBD1 (5 bases). Germline values: CDR1 MNHNS, CDR2 SASEGT. The V gene lost 6 bases and the J gene lost 3 bases, with 17 bases spanning the gap. This CDR3 contains 15 residues.

The chain carries TRBV15 and TRBJ1-2; D gene uncertain. This CDR3 is 15 amino acids long. Trimming left V 4 bases short and J 5 bases short, with 17 bases between. In germline, CDR1 is LNHNV, CDR2 YYDKDF (reference sequence). CDR3 in amino acids: CATSTLNDPRYGYTF. The CDR3 nucleotides are TGTGCCACCAGCACTCTGAACGACCCGCGGTATGGCTACACCTTC.

This clonotype turned up a few times. V and J are TRBV15 and TRBJ2-4; D not resolved. This CDR3 has 15 amino acids. V dropped 1 base and J dropped 8 bases, with 15 bases sitting between them. Germline CDR1 is LNHNV and CDR2 is YYDKDF (reference sequence). In DNA, the CDR3 is TGTGCCACCAGCAGAGGAAGAACTACCATCGACATTCAGTACTTC. It specifies CATSRGRTTIDIQYF.

There are many counts of this clonotype. The chain couples TRBV12-3 or TRBV12-4 to TRBJ1-2; no clear D gene. With 3 bases removed from V and 4 bases from J, the gap between germline ends came to 9 bases. The CDR3 sequence is 13 residues long. The CDR3 loop is CASSFSGSYGYTF. As DNA, the CDR3 is TGTGCCAGCAGTTTCTCGGGAAGCTATGGCTACACCTTC.

The gene calls are TRBV7-8 and TRBJ2-7; TRBD2 aligns across 11 bases. Trimming cost V 4 bases and J 2 bases; bases outside gene matches: 4. This CDR3 comprises 15 residues. Germline lookup yields CDR1 SGHVS and CDR2 FQNEAQ. The CDR3 nucleotides read TGTGCCAGCAGCTCGCGACTAGCGGGGACCTACGAGCAGTACTTC. This codes for CASSSRLAGTYEQYF.

The gene calls are TRBV6-1 and TRBJ1-1; D uncertain. The CDR3 is made up of 13 amino acids. Germline CDR1 is MNHNS and CDR2 is SASEGT. The V end was cut by 3 bases, the J end by 4 bases, with 9 bases between. This chain's CDR3 is CASSDYSRTEAFF. The CDR3 DNA reads as TGTGCCAGCAGTGATTACTCTCGCACTGAAGCTTTCTTT.

This clonotype was seen a few times. The J gene is TRBJ2-5, the V gene TRBV4-3, with 16 nucleotides matching TRBD2. J was trimmed by 4 bases and V by 3 bases; bases with no gene match: 5. Germline V lookup: CDR1 LGHNA, CDR2 YSLEER. The CDR3 extends over 17 amino acids. In nucleotides, the CDR3 is TGCGCCAGCAGCCAGGGACTAGCGGGAGGGCCGTTAGAGACCCAGTACTTC. This sequence encodes CASSQGLAGGPLETQYF.

J is TRBJ1-1 and V is TRBV20-1; D is ambiguous. Trimming cost V 5 bases and J 6 bases, with 16 bases left between them. The CDR3 is 13 residues long. Germline V gives CDR1 DFQATT, CDR2 SNEGSKA (reference sequence). DNA of the CDR3: TGCAGTGCTTGGGAGACCCGGGAGGCTGAAGCTTTCTTT. This gives the protein CSAWETREAEAFF.

This clonotype showed up just a few times. The chain couples TRBV7-9 to TRBJ2-1; unclear D gene. V was cut by 1 base and J by 3 bases, with 7 bases left in between. This CDR3 contains 14 residues. The V gene's germline CDR1 is SEHNR and CDR2 FQNEAQ (reference sequence). Here the CDR3 reads CASSLGKGYNEQFF. DNA for the CDR3: TGTGCCAGCAGCTTAGGGAAAGGCTACAATGAGCAGTTCTTC.

This rearrangement joins TRBV3-1 to TRBJ2-2; no reliable D call. The germline V gene encodes CDR1 LGHDT and CDR2 YNNKEL (reference sequence). CDR3 length: 12 amino acids. V was pared by 7 bases and J by 3 bases, with 6 bases between. CDR3: CASTLDTGELFF. The CDR3, as DNA: TGTGCCAGCACCTTAGACACCGGGGAGCTGTTTTTT.

This clonotype was detected only a few times. The chain is built from TRBV15 and TRBJ2-4; the D gene could be TRBD1 or TRBD2 (5 bases each). Per the germline V gene, CDR1 is LNHNV and CDR2 is YYDKDF (reference sequence). The CDR3 has 16 residues. The germline V and J ends were trimmed by 1 base and 1 base, with 11 bases remaining between them. The CDR3 nucleotides are TGTGCCACCAGCAGAGGAGGGGATGGGGCCAAAAACATTCAGTACTTC. The encoded protein is CATSRGGDGAKNIQYF.

In regard to this clonotype: The junction differs from germline at one of its ends, possibly a read error. CDR3 region: CASSPTRPSGYGQETQYF. As DNA, the CDR3 is TGTGCTAGCAGCCCTACCAGACCGTCGGGTTACGGACAAGAGACCCAGTACTTC. The chain recombines TRBV7-7 with TRBJ2-5; D unclear. The CDR3 has 18 residues. Germline CDR1 reads SSHAT; CDR2 reads FNYEAQ (reference sequence). Using reference TRBV7-7 and TRBJ2-5 for the parts outside the CDR3, the full variable domain is GAGVSQSPRYKVTKRGQDVTLRCDPISSHATLYWYQQALGQGPEFLTYFNYEAQPDKSGLPSDRFSAERPEGSISTLTIQRTEQRDSAMYRCASSPTRPSGYGQETQYFGPGTRLLVL.